The 13 T cell receptor beta chains below come from one sample, sequenced in a study of cytomegalovirus exposure and HLA in healthy donors. The PCR used 60 Vbeta and 13 Jbeta primers. Profiling relied on immunoSEQ multiplex PCR, and the TCRdb table lists in-frame clones only, not all of them. Of roughly 100,000 clones listed, around 70% are singletons. Sequenced sample: PBMCs. The receptor set was obtained from a young man in good health and CMV-seronegative.

This clone was seen more than once but under ten times. This chain connects TRBV7-9 to TRBJ1-3; TRBD1 matches at 8 bases. J gave up 0 bases and V 6 bases, and 13 bases lay outside the gene matches. Germline V gene lookup returns CDR1 SEHNR and CDR2 FQNEAQ (reference sequence). CDR3 length equals 18 residues. CDR3 sequence reads: CASRYSSDRGGSGNTIYF. The CDR3 coding sequence is TGTGCCAGCAGATATTCTTCAGACAGGGGAGGCTCTGGAAACACCATATATTTT. Full variable domain (missing parts from reference TRBV7-9 and TRBJ1-3): DTGVSQNPRHKITKRGQNVTFRCDPISEHNRLYWYRQTLGQGPEFLTYFQNEAQLEKSRLLSDRFSAERPKGSFSTLEIQRTEQGDSAMYLCASRYSSDRGGSGNTIYFGEGSWLTVV.

This clone occurred a few times. The CDR3 DNA follows: TGTGCCAGCAGCTTGACAACAGGGGGAGGAGATACGCAGTATTTT. Residues: CASSLTTGGGDTQYF. The chain carries TRBV5-4 and TRBJ2-3, with 8 bases identical to TRBD1. The ends lost 1 base at V and 5 bases at J; junction bases unmatched: 6. The germline V gene has CDR1 SGHNT and CDR2 YYREEE (reference sequence). The CDR3 contains 15 residues.

This clone was seen a few times. The rearrangement joins TRBV6-5 to TRBJ2-6; D possibly corresponds to TRBD1 (5 bases). Germline CDR1 MNHEY, CDR2 SVGAGI. This CDR3 is built from 15 residues. Trimming took off 3 bases at V and 9 bases at J, with 15 bases between the two ends. This CDR3 reads CASSYSQGSGNVLTF. DNA of the CDR3: TGTGCCAGCAGTTATTCCCAGGGATCGGGCAACGTCCTGACTTTC.

The chain carries TRBV28 and TRBJ2-7; 7 bases are a match to TRBD2. This CDR3 spans 14 amino acids. The V gene's germline CDR1 is MDHEN and CDR2 SYDVKM. Germline trimming cut 2 bases from V and 6 bases from J; bases unmatched to any gene: 7. For the CDR3, the DNA is TGTGCCAGCAGTTTAGGGGCGGGAGTCACCGAGCAGTACTTC. Its protein is CASSLGAGVTEQYF.

Remarks on this clone: At one end the junction does not follow the germline gene, possibly because of a read error. The chain has TRBV18 and TRBJ1-5, with a possible D match to TRBD1 (6 bases). Germline CDR1 reads KGHSH; CDR2 reads LQKENI. CDR3 length equals 17 residues. Here the CDR3 reads CASSPQRGTLKGQPQHF. The CDR3 nucleotides are TGTGCCAGCTCCCCACAGCGGGGGACACTGAAGGGGCAGCCCCAGCATTTT.

The chain carries TRBV25-1 and TRBJ2-1; a possible D gene is TRBD2 (6 bases). The V gene's germline CDR1 is MGHDK and CDR2 SYGVNS. This CDR3 comprises 14 residues. V dropped 8 bases and J dropped 4 bases, with 15 bases sitting between them. The chain's CDR3 is CASVGHRGYNEQFF. CDR3 bases: TGTGCCAGCGTAGGCCACCGGGGGTACAATGAGCAGTTCTTC.

The J gene is TRBJ2-2, the V gene TRBV7-9; 8 bases align to TRBD2. The length of the CDR3 is 15 residues. Germline trimming cut 2 bases from V and 4 bases from J; bases unmatched to any gene: 3. CDR1 is SEHNR and CDR2 is FQNEAQ in the germline V gene (reference sequence). CDR3 in DNA: TGTGCCAGCAGCTTAACGGGAGGGCCCACCGGGGAGCTGTTTTTT. This gives the protein CASSLTGGPTGELFF. Combining the CDR3 with reference TRBV7-9 and TRBJ2-2 gives the whole variable domain DTGVSQNPRHKITKRGQNVTFRCDPISEHNRLYWYRQTLGQGPEFLTYFQNEAQLEKSRLLSDRFSAERPKGSFSTLEIQRTEQGDSAMYLCASSLTGGPTGELFFGEGSRLTVL.

This clone was recorded once. J is TRBJ1-2 and V is TRBV27; 8 bases align to TRBD1. V dropped 4 bases and J dropped 7; count of bases not matched to a gene: 8. The V gene's germline CDR1 is MNHEY and CDR2 SMNVEV (reference sequence). CDR3 length: 14 residues. The CDR3 here is CASSWGQGAAGYTF. In nucleotides, the CDR3 is TGTGCCAGCAGTTGGGGTCAGGGGGCCGCTGGCTACACCTTC.

The chain uses TRBV14 and TRBJ2-7; 11 bases fit TRBD2. The V segment lost 3 bases and the J segment 5 bases; nucleotides outside the gene matches: 15. Germline values: CDR1 SGHDN, CDR2 FVKESK. The CDR3 has 18 amino acids. The CDR3 sequence is CASSQQARLAGFVDEQYF. CDR3 nucleotide sequence: TGTGCCAGCAGCCAGCAAGCGCGACTAGCGGGATTTGTCGACGAGCAGTACTTC.

This rearrangement joins TRBV5-1 to TRBJ2-2; weak D call: TRBD1 (5 bases). CDR3 length: 14 amino acids. V was pared by 0 bases and J by 6 bases, with 9 bases between. The germline V gene has CDR1 SGHRS and CDR2 YFSETQ. CDR3 nucleotides: TGCGCCAGCAGCTTGGGGGGCGCGGCCGGGGAGCTGTTTTTT. It is translated as CASSLGGAAGELFF.

This clone was seen a handful of times. The V gene is TRBV5-1, the J gene TRBJ2-2; 10 positions agree with TRBD2. The J segment lost 5 bases and the V segment lost 5 bases, leaving 3 bases of the junction unmatched. The CDR3 loop spans 14 amino acids. Germline CDR1 and CDR2: SGHRS and YFSETQ. As DNA, the CDR3 is TGCGCCAGCAGACCGGGACTAGCGACCGGGGAGCTGTTTTTT. Its protein is CASRPGLATGELFF.

V gene TRBV21-1 combines with J gene TRBJ2-7; the tabulated D call, TRBD2, remains unverified against the DNA. TRBV21-1 is an annotated pseudogene. The CDR3 loop spans 14 amino acids. Here the CDR3 reads CASSKVTSSYEQYF. CDR3 nucleotides: TGTGCCAGCAGCAAGGTAACTAGCTCCTACGAGCAGTACTTC.

This chain links TRBV27 with TRBJ2-7, with D possibly TRBD1 on 6 matching bases. The CDR3 length is 15 residues. The V gene's germline CDR1 is MNHEY and CDR2 SMNVEV (reference sequence). Trimming pared 8 bases from V and 7 bases from J, leaving 24 bases between. CDR3 in amino acids: CASQPGAPSRGEQYF. The CDR3 DNA sequence: TGTGCCAGCCAGCCAGGGGCCCCGTCGAGGGGGGAGCAGTACTTC.